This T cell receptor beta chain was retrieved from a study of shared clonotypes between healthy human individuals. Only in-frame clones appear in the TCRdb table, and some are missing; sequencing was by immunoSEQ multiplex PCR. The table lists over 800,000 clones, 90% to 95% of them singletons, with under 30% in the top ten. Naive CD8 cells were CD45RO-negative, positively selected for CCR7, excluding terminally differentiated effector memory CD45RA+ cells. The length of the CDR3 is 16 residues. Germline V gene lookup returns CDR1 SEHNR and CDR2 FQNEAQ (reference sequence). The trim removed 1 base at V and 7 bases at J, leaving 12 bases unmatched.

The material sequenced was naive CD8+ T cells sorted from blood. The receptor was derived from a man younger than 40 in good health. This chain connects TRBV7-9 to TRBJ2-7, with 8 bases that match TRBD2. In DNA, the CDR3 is TGTGCCAGCAGCTTAGTAGCGGGGCACCCTCTTTATGAGCAGTACTTC. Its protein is CASSLVAGHPLYEQYF.